Below, 17 T cell receptor beta chains from the same sample are listed, as sequenced in a study of cytomegalovirus exposure and HLA in healthy donors (dated 2017 in TCRdb). Libraries were built with the immunoSEQ multiplex PCR assay. For the multiplex PCR, a mixture combining 60 forward primers for TCR Vbeta segments and 13 reverse primers for TCR Jbeta segments was used. TCRdb mirrors the immuneACCESS table, restricted to in-frame sequences. Some clones are absent from its copies; in checked studies, under half trace to an unresolved V gene, and the reason for the others is unknown. The sample data list approximately 120,000 clones, and 81% of these were observed just once. Approximately 0.99% of the sample lies in the top ten. The sequenced sample was PBMCs. The source is a woman in her twenties or thirties in good health and CMV-seronegative.

The chain carries TRBV6-6 and TRBJ2-7, with D perhaps TRBD1 (5 bases). V was cut by 6 bases and J by 8 bases, with 17 bases left in between. The CDR3 length is 13 residues. CDR1 and CDR2 from the germline V gene are MNHNY and SVGAGI (reference sequence). In DNA, the CDR3 is TGTGCCAGCAGCCTGAATGAAGGGGCGAAGCAGTACTTC. Translating gives CASSLNEGAKQYF.

In this sample, this clone turned up once. V gene TRBV27 combines with J gene TRBJ2-7, with D hard to call. This CDR3 comprises 13 residues. The V end was cut by 4 bases, the J end by 2 bases, with 9 bases between. Germline CDR1 is MNHEY and CDR2 is SMNVEV (reference sequence). CDR3 sequence reads: CASSSISPYEQYF. CDR3 nucleotide sequence: TGTGCCAGCAGTTCGATAAGCCCCTACGAGCAGTACTTC.

The chain has TRBV9 and TRBJ1-2; D might be TRBD1 (5 bases). This CDR3 has 16 amino acids. Trimming pared 0 bases from V and 9 bases from J, leaving 21 bases between. CDR1 is SGDLS, CDR2 YYNGEE, per germline. The CDR3 sequence: CASSVGTGISAPSYTF. CDR3 DNA sequence: TGTGCCAGCAGCGTAGGAACAGGAATCTCCGCCCCTAGCTACACCTTC.

This clone was counted only a few times. The CDR3 is CASSADRGMNTEAFF. In nucleotides, the CDR3 is TGTGCCAGCAGTGCCGACAGGGGCATGAACACTGAAGCTTTCTTT. This chain links TRBV6-1 with TRBJ1-1; 8 bases agree with TRBD1. Germline V gene lookup returns CDR1 MNHNS and CDR2 SASEGT. With 4 bases clipped from V and 0 bases from J, the junction kept 4 bases outside the gene matches. The CDR3 consists of 15 residues.

Points on this clone: Its ends do not fully match the called genes, so a read error is possible. The genes are TRBV5-1 and TRBJ2-5; D call uncertain. Germline assignment: CDR1 SGHRS and CDR2 YFSETQ. The CDR3 consists of 14 residues. The CDR3 DNA sequence: TGCGCCAGCAGCTTAGGCCAGGCCCAAGAGATCCAGTACTTC. This sequence encodes CASSLGQAQEIQYF.

This clone was observed once. The V call is TRBV6-5, the J call TRBJ1-1; 7 bases are a match to TRBD1. Germline V lookup: CDR1 MNHEY, CDR2 SVGAGI. The J segment lost 5 bases and the V segment lost 6 bases, leaving 9 bases of the junction unmatched. The CDR3 is 14 amino acids. CDR3 sequence (DNA): TGTGCCAGCAGCCGAGGGGGCGCAGGAACTGAAGCTTTCTTT. Translating gives CASSRGGAGTEAFF.

This clone is a singleton in its sample. The rearrangement joins TRBV7-6 to TRBJ2-5; D is uncertain. The CDR3 is 13 residues long. Germline CDR1 reads SGHVS; CDR2 reads FNYEAQ. V shed 1 base and J shed 1 base, with 4 bases lying between them. CDR3 coding DNA: TGTGCCAGCAGCTTAGGCAGCCAAGAGACCCAGTACTTC. It yields the protein CASSLGSQETQYF. Based on the CDR3 plus reference TRBV7-6 and TRBJ2-5, the full variable domain is GAGVSQSPRYKVTKRGQDVALRCDPISGHVSLYWYRQALGQGPEFLTYFNYEAQQDKSGLPNDRFSAERPEGSISTLTIQRTEQRDSAMYRCASSLGSQETQYFGPGTRLLVL.

As concerns this clone: A read error may produce the germline difference seen at one junction end. This rearrangement joins TRBV7-9 to TRBJ2-1; D perhaps matches TRBD2 (7 bases). This CDR3 contains 15 residues. In germline, CDR1 is SEHNR, CDR2 FQNEAQ (reference sequence). The CDR3 is CASSKVGGRINEQFF. DNA of the CDR3: TGTGCCAGCAGCAAAGTCGGGGGGCGAATCAATGAACAGTTCTTC.

The V call is TRBV29-1, the J call TRBJ1-1, with 7 bases fitting TRBD1. Germline V gene sequence: CDR1 SQVTM, CDR2 ANQGSEA. Unmatched junction bases numbered 0, after V lost 4 bases and J lost 1 base. The CDR3 consists of 12 residues. The CDR3 here is CSVGTGNTEAFF. The CDR3 nucleotides read TGCAGCGTTGGGACAGGGAACACTGAAGCTTTCTTT.

This chain links TRBV27 with TRBJ2-3; 9 bases fit TRBD1. The CDR3 totals 15 residues. Germline CDR1 reads MNHEY; CDR2 reads SMNVEV (reference sequence). The V segment lost 0 bases and the J segment 8 bases; nucleotides outside the gene matches: 6. This CDR3 reads CASSLSGTGLSTQYF. DNA of the CDR3: TGTGCCAGCAGTTTATCCGGGACAGGGTTATCTACGCAGTATTTT.

The J gene is TRBJ2-5, the V gene TRBV9; 15 bases fit TRBD2. Unmatched junction bases numbered 5, after V lost 0 bases and J lost 5 bases. The germline gives CDR1 SGDLS, CDR2 YYNGEE. The CDR3 length is 17 residues. The CDR3 DNA sequence: TGTGCCAGCAGCGTAGGGACTAGCGGGGGGGCGCGGGAGACCCAGTACTTC. Translating gives CASSVGTSGGARETQYF. Drawing the rest from reference TRBV9 and TRBJ2-5, the complete variable domain is DSGVTQTPKHLITATGQRVTLRCSPRSGDLSVYWYQQSLDQGLQFLIQYYNGEERAKGNILERFSAQQFPDLHSELNLSSLELGDSALYFCASSVGTSGGARETQYFGPGTRLLVL.

The V gene is TRBV28, the J gene TRBJ2-7, with 10 bases fitting TRBD2. Per germline, CDR1 MDHEN and CDR2 SYDVKM. This CDR3 has 17 residues. Trimming at V came to 7 bases and at J to 3 bases, leaving 15 bases not matched to a gene. CDR3 protein: CASIGASGRVPYYEQYF. Here the CDR3 DNA reads TGTGCCAGCATCGGGGCTAGCGGGAGAGTTCCCTACTACGAGCAGTACTTC.

This chain uses TRBV5-1 with TRBJ2-3; D is unclear. The V gene lost 0 bases and the J gene lost 9 bases, with 5 bases spanning the gap. This CDR3 has 11 residues. Germline values: CDR1 SGHRS, CDR2 YFSETQ. The CDR3 bases are TGCGCCAGCAGCTTGGCCGGGACGCAGTATTTT. It translates to CASSLAGTQYF.

The gene calls are TRBV10-3 and TRBJ2-3; 10 bases match TRBD2. This CDR3 is built from 15 residues. Germline V gene sequence: CDR1 ENHRY, CDR2 SYGVKD. V lost 3 bases and J lost 5; bases outside the gene matches: 5. The CDR3 region has the DNA TGTGCCATCAGTGATCTAGCGGGGGCGGAAGATACGCAGTATTTT. Translation: CAISDLAGAEDTQYF.

This chain connects TRBV4-1 to TRBJ1-4, with D tentatively TRBD1 (5 bases). V gave up 4 bases and J gave up 12 bases, with 18 bases separating them. The germline V gene has CDR1 MGHRA and CDR2 YSYEKL. This CDR3 contains 14 residues. In DNA, the CDR3 is TGCGCCAGCAGCCGTGCCGGAACAGACAGTCAACTGTTTTTT. It specifies CASSRAGTDSQLFF.

The rearrangement uses TRBV5-8 and TRBJ2-7; D gene uncertain. V shed 6 bases and J shed 9 bases, with 7 bases lying between them. Germline loops: CDR1 SGHTS, CDR2 YDEGEE. CDR3 length equals 9 residues. CDR3 loop: CASNHGQYF. For the CDR3, the DNA is TGTGCCAGCAACCACGGGCAGTACTTC.

CDR3 sequence reads: CATSRLGLAGSDTQYF. CDR3 bases: TGTGCCACCAGCAGACTCGGACTAGCGGGGTCAGATACGCAGTATTTT. The chain employs TRBV15 and TRBJ2-3; 12 nucleotides align to TRBD2. Looked up from germline, CDR1 is LNHNV and CDR2 is YYDKDF (reference sequence). Trimming cost V 2 bases and J 4 bases; bases outside gene matches: 4. There are 16 residues in the CDR3.